These T cell receptor beta chains were read from a single sample in a study of CD8+CD57+ T cells in acquired aplastic anemia. A single record per CDR3 protein comes from TCRdb applying MiXCR to the reads. The repertoire consists of fewer than 80,000 distinct CDR3 sequences, with roughly two thirds occurring once and the leading ten covering approximately 78%. The sample taken for sequencing was sorted CD4+, CD8+, or CD8+CD57+ T cells (not recorded which) from PBMCs. All receptors come from a human donor with aplastic anemia. The CDR3 runs from the conserved cysteine through the conserved F or W. D genes are given only for firm matches. Clone size appears in some rows only: once, few, many, or a class for an expanded clone.

>14|TRBJ2-7|-|-|TRBV2
TGTGCCAGCAGTGAACGTCCCATTGGCAACGAGCAGTACTTC
CASSERPIGNEQYF
>13|TRBJ2-2|-|-|TRBV25-1
TGTGCCAGCAGGACAGCCCAAGTGGGGGAGCTGGTTTTT
CASRTAQVGELVF
>17|TRBJ2-1|TRBD2|many|TRBV7-3
TGTGCCAGCAGCTTAAAAACGGCGAGCGGGAGCGCCAATGAGCAGTTCTTC
CASSLKTASGSANEQFF
>15|TRBJ2-2|-|-|TRBV6-1
TGTGCCAGCAAGCGGAGCAGCGCGAACACCGGGGAGCTGTTTTTT
CASKRSSANTGELFF
>14|TRBJ2-7|TRBD1|many|TRBV7-9
TGTGCCAGCAGCCCACAACAGGGGGCTGGGGAGCAGTACTTC
CASSPQQGAGEQYF
>13|TRBJ2-7|-|-|TRBV2
TGTGCCAGCAGGGGGGACTGGACCTACGAGCAGTACTTC
CASRGDWTYEQYF
>15|TRBJ2-5|TRBD2|-|TRBV7-6
TGTGCCAGCAGGAAACTAGCGGGGGCCCAAGAGACCCAGTACTTC
CASRKLAGAQETQYF
>13|TRBJ2-1|-|-|TRBV7-8
TGTGCCAGCAGCTCCACGACGGGGGATGAGCAGTTCTTC
CASSSTTGDEQFF
>13|TRBJ2-7|TRBD2|few|TRBV10-3
TGTGCCATCGCTAGCGGGAGCTCCTACGAGCAGTACTTC
CAIASGSSYEQYF
>14|TRBJ1-1|-|once|TRBV10-3
TGTGCCATCAGTGAAGGCAGGGGACGAACTGAAGCTTTCTTT
CAISEGRGRTEAFF
>13|TRBJ2-5|-|once|TRBV10-3
TGTGCCACACACTCGGGGGTGACGGAGACCCAGTACTTC
CATHSGVTETQYF
>17|TRBJ2-5|TRBD2|few|TRBV20-1
TGCAGTGCTAGAGACTATGTATCCTTAGAGCGGGGAGAGACCCAGTACTTC
CSARDYVSLERGETQYF
>13|TRBJ2-1|-|-|TRBV29-1
TGCAGTGTGGTGGGTGGGGGCTGGAATGAGCAGTTCTTC
CSVVGGGWNEQFF
>17|TRBJ2-7|TRBD2|-|TRBV2
TGTGCCAGCAGTGGCCCCTGGTCAAGCGGGGGGCGGTACGAGCAGTACTTC
CASSGPWSSGGRYEQYF
>13|TRBJ2-5|TRBD1|-|TRBV4-3
TGCGCCAGCAGCAGGGACAGGGGTTGGACCCAGTACTTC
CASSRDRGWTQYF
>15|TRBJ2-5|TRBD2|-|TRBV7-9
TGTGCCAGCAGCAAGACTAGCGGGGGTGAAGAGACCCAGTACTTC
CASSKTSGGEETQYF
>12|TRBJ2-3|-|-|TRBV2
TGTGCCAGCAGTGAGAGGGCGGATACGCAGTATTTT
CASSERADTQYF
>15|TRBJ1-5|-|-|TRBV7-8
TGTGCCAGCAGCTTTGACAGTTATAGCAATCAGCCCCAGCATTTT
CASSFDSYSNQPQHF
>12|TRBJ2-7|-|few|TRBV7-9
TGTGCCAGCAGCTTAGGAGTCTACGAGCAGTACTTC
CASSLGVYEQYF
>13|TRBJ2-7|-|-|TRBV19
TGTGCCACCCGACAGAAGAGCTCCTACGAGCAGTACTTC
CATRQKSSYEQYF
>14|TRBJ1-5|TRBD1|-|TRBV2
TGTGCCAGCAGTGAACAGACAGGGAATCAGCCCCAGCATTTT
CASSEQTGNQPQHF
>15|TRBJ2-7|-|-|TRBV24-1
TGTGCCACCAGCCTCCGGGACACCCTCCTCTACGAGCAGTACTTC
CATSLRDTLLYEQYF
>13|TRBJ1-6|-|-|TRBV7-3
TGTGCCAGCAGCTCTTCAGGGAATTCACCCCTCCACTTT
CASSSSGNSPLHF
>13|TRBJ1-5|-|-|TRBV29-1
TGCAGCGTTGATATGGGTTCCAATCAGCCCCAGCATTTT
CSVDMGSNQPQHF
>15|TRBJ2-1|-|few|TRBV20-1
TGCAGTGCTTCTAACCCAGGGAGCTCCTACAATGAGCAGTTCTTC
CSASNPGSSYNEQFF
>13|TRBJ2-7|-|few|TRBV5-6
TGTGCCAGCAGCTTGGATAGGCACTACGAGCAGTACTTC
CASSLDRHYEQYF
>17|TRBJ1-2|TRBD1|-|TRBV5-1
TGCGCCAGCACTTCTGCCGGGACAGGGCCCACTAACTATGGCTACACCTTC
CASTSAGTGPTNYGYTF
>15|TRBJ1-6|-|-|TRBV19
TGTGCCAGTACCGACAGGAGCTCCTATAATTCACCCCTCCACTTT
CASTDRSSYNSPLHF
>15|TRBJ2-7|-|-|TRBV29-1
TGCAGCGTTGAAGATCTTACGCGAGCGTCCTCCGGGCAGTACTTC
CSVEDLTRASSGQYF
>15|TRBJ2-4|-|-|TRBV24-1
TGTGCCACCAGCAACCGGGACTTGGCTCAGGGTGAGCAGTACTTC
CATSNRDLAQGEQYF
>17|TRBJ2-6|-|-|TRBV7-8
TGTGCCAGCAGCTCGGACAGTCTGCGCTCTGGGGCCAGCGTCCTGACTTTC
CASSSDSLRSGASVLTF
>12|TRBJ1-5|TRBD1|-|TRBV2
TGTGCCAGCCAGGGGGGTCCTCAGCCCCAGCATTTT
CASQGGPQPQHF
>16|TRBJ1-2|-|-|TRBV25-1
TGTGCCAGCAGTGAATCCTCGAGCGCGGGACGGGGGGCCTACACCTTC
CASSESSSAGRGAYTF
>15|TRBJ2-5|TRBD2|-|TRBV20-1
TGCAGTGCTAGTGGTGCGGGAGGCCCCCGGGAGACCCAGTACTTC
CSASGAGGPRETQYF
>14|TRBJ2-5|-|many|TRBV13
TGTGCCAGCAGCTTAAGACAACCTCAAGAGACCCAGTACTTC
CASSLRQPQETQYF
>15|TRBJ1-6|-|-|TRBV27
TGTGCCAGCACCCGGACAGCGAGACATGGTTCACCCCTCCACTTT
CASTRTARHGSPLHF
>12|TRBJ2-1|TRBD1|many|TRBV6-5
TGTGCCAGCGGGACAGGGTACAATGAGCAGTTCTTC
CASGTGYNEQFF
>14|TRBJ2-6|-|-|TRBV7-9
TGTGCCAGCAGGGGTGTATCTGGGGCCAACGTCCTGACTTTC
CASRGVSGANVLTF
>16|TRBJ2-5|-|-|TRBV4-1
TGCGCCAGCAGCCAAGAATTTGCGGGGGCCGGGGAGACCCAGTACTTC
CASSQEFAGAGETQYF
>14|TRBJ1-2|-|-|TRBV12-3/TRBV12-4
TGTGCCAGCACCTCGATTGACAGCGACTATGGCTACACCTTC
CASTSIDSDYGYTF
>11|TRBJ2-7|-|-|TRBV19
TGTGCCAGTAGTGTCAGGGGCGAGCAGTACTTC
CASSVRGEQYF
>12|TRBJ2-5|-|-|TRBV7-6
TGTGCCAGCAGCCCCATCCAAGAGACCCAGTACTTC
CASSPIQETQYF
>13|TRBJ1-1|-|-|TRBV25-1
TGTGCCAGCAGCTTACCCCCAAGTGTCCCGGCTTTCTTT
CASSLPPSVPAFF
>11|TRBJ2-1|-|-|TRBV10-3
TGTGCCAGCGGGGCCACCAATGAGCAGTTCTTC
CASGATNEQFF
>12|TRBJ2-5|-|-|TRBV7-9
TGTGCCAGCAGCTCTCTAGCGGAGACCCAGTACTTC
CASSSLAETQYF
>14|TRBJ2-3|TRBD2|-|TRBV10-3
TGTGCCGTCACCGGGACTAGCGTTACAGATACGCAGTATTTT
CAVTGTSVTDTQYF
>14|TRBJ1-2|TRBD1|few|TRBV24-1
TGTGCCACCAGTGATTTGGGGACAGGGGGTGGCTACACCTTC
CATSDLGTGGGYTF
>13|TRBJ1-1|-|-|TRBV10-3
TGTGCCATCGGGCCAGGTAAGAACACTGAAGCTTTCTTT
CAIGPGKNTEAFF
>11|TRBJ1-2|-|-|TRBV2
TGTGCCAGCAGGGACACCTATGGCTACACCTTC
CASRDTYGYTF
>15|TRBJ2-7|TRBD2|-|TRBV5-1
TGCGCCAGCAGCGACACTAGCGGGGGGGCGTACGAGCAGTACTTC
CASSDTSGGAYEQYF
>13|TRBJ1-6|-|few|TRBV7-2
TGTGCCAGCAGCCCTCGGACGGGATCACCCCTCCACTTT
CASSPRTGSPLHF
>14|TRBJ1-3|-|-|TRBV4-2
TGTGCCAGCAGCTTAGGGGACACGGGAAACACCATATATTTT
CASSLGDTGNTIYF
>13|TRBJ2-7|-|few|TRBV7-9
TGTGCCAGCAGCTTAAGTGCAACCTACGAGCAGTACTTC
CASSLSATYEQYF
>15|TRBJ1-3|TRBD1|-|TRBV29-1
TGCAGCGTTGAAGGGGGACGGACAGGGGGAAACACCATATATTTT
CSVEGGRTGGNTIYF
>11|TRBJ1-1|-|few|TRBV25-1
TGTGCCAGCATGGCAGGGCCACAAGCTTTCTTT
CASMAGPQAFF
>14|TRBJ2-7|-|-|TRBV5-6
TGTGCCAGCAGCCCGGGACAAGACCCCTACGAGCAGTACTTC
CASSPGQDPYEQYF
>14|TRBJ2-3|TRBD1|-|TRBV19
TGTGCCAGTAGTTGGGGACAGCCCACAGATACGCAGTATTTT
CASSWGQPTDTQYF
>15|TRBJ1-3|-|-|TRBV10-3
TGTGCCATCAGTCCGGGGGTGGACTCTGGAAACACCATATATTTT
CAISPGVDSGNTIYF
>13|TRBJ2-7|-|few|TRBV7-6
TGTGCCAGCAGCTTAGCGAGCTCCTACGAGCAGTACTTC
CASSLASSYEQYF
>15|TRBJ2-3|-|many|TRBV7-9
TGTGCCAGCAGCTACGGGCTCGGGGACACAGATACGCAGTATTTT
CASSYGLGDTDTQYF